The 21 T cell receptor beta chains below come from one sample, sequenced in a study of PD-1 blockade in classical Hodgkin lymphoma. Profiling relied on immunoSEQ multiplex PCR, and the TCRdb table lists in-frame clones only, not all of them. The table lists some 41,000 clones, around 78% of them singletons. Relapse was seen in all patients after autologous stem cell transplantation, and brentuximab vedotin exposure was variable. Sequenced material: peripheral blood mononuclear cells (PBMCs), taken at baseline. The source of these receptors is a human donor with classical Hodgkin lymphoma.

This rearrangement joins TRBV7-2 to TRBJ2-5, with TRBD1 matching over 8 bases. This CDR3 contains 13 residues. V shed 3 bases, J shed 5 bases, and the junction held 2 bases outside the gene matches. The germline V gene encodes CDR1 SGHTA and CDR2 FQGNSA. The CDR3 is CASSFRTGETQYF. For the CDR3, the DNA is TGTGCCAGCAGCTTCCGGACAGGGGAGACCCAGTACTTC. Filled out from reference TRBV7-2 and TRBJ2-5, the complete variable domain reads GAGVSQSPSNKVTEKGKDVELRCDPISGHTALYWYRQSLGQGLEFLIYFQGNSAPDKSGLPSDRFSAERTGGSVSTLTIQRTQQEDSAVYLCASSFRTGETQYFGPGTRLLVL.

Turning to this clone: The sample contains more than one DNA sequence encoding this CDR3. This chain joins TRBV5-1 and TRBJ2-7; possible D gene TRBD1, 6 bases. V lost 2 bases and J 3 bases, leaving 6 bases between the germline ends. CDR3 length equals 12 residues. CDR1 and CDR2 (germline): SGHRS, YFSETQ. The CDR3 DNA sequence: TGCGCCAGCAGCTTAGGGGGCTACGAGCAGTACTTC. It encodes CASSLGGYEQYF.

This clone appeared a few times. The chain carries TRBV6-6 and TRBJ2-7, with 12 bases matching TRBD1. The junction had 10 bases not matched to a gene; V was cut back by 5 bases and J by 5 bases. The CDR3 contains 16 residues. CDR1 is MNHNY and CDR2 is SVGAGI in the germline V gene (reference sequence). CDR3 DNA: TGTGCCAGCAGTAGATTGGGACAGGGGGCGCACAACGAGCAGTACTTC. It codes for CASSRLGQGAHNEQYF.

This clone has a single count. The chain joins TRBV19 to TRBJ2-3; no reliable D call. The CDR3 has 15 residues. Trimming pared 1 base from V and 3 bases from J, leaving 11 bases between. Germline CDR1 reads LNHDA; CDR2 reads SQIVND (reference sequence). DNA for the CDR3: TGTGCCAGTAGTATAGGGAATAAGTATACAGATACGCAGTATTTT. Translating it yields CASSIGNKYTDTQYF. Based on the CDR3 plus reference TRBV19 and TRBJ2-3, the full variable domain is DGGITQSPKYLFRKEGQNVTLSCEQNLNHDAMYWYRQDPGQGLRLIYYSQIVNDFQKGDIAEGYSVSREKKESFPLTVTSAQKNPTAFYLCASSIGNKYTDTQYFGPGTRLTVL.

The chain couples TRBV19 to TRBJ1-2; D is possibly TRBD1 (5 bases). The CDR3 contains 13 residues. CDR1 is LNHDA, CDR2 SQIVND, per germline (reference sequence). Trimming removed 7 bases from V and 8 bases from J, with 17 bases in between. CDR3 DNA sequence: TGTGCCAGTACCTCAACCTCCTCAGGGGGCTACACCTTC. It specifies CASTSTSSGGYTF.

This chain joins TRBV5-1 and TRBJ1-2, with D uncertain. This CDR3 is built from 14 residues. Trimming took 0 bases from V and 0 from J, leaving 6 bases between them. Per the germline V gene, CDR1 is SGHRS and CDR2 is YFSETQ. CDR3 nucleotide sequence: TGCGCCAGCAGCTTGGTTCCCTCTAACTATGGCTACACCTTC. Protein sequence: CASSLVPSNYGYTF.

The chain links TRBV20-1 to TRBJ1-2; D not resolved. The CDR3 extends over 11 amino acids. Between the trimmed V and J ends, which lost 3 bases and 8 bases, there was a span of 10 bases. CDR1 is DFQATT, CDR2 SNEGSKA, per germline (reference sequence). CDR3 nucleotide sequence: TGCAGTGCTAGGGGATCCGGCGGCTACACCTTC. Protein product: CSARGSGGYTF.

The rearrangement joins TRBV25-1 to TRBJ2-4; 9 bases agree with TRBD1. This CDR3 spans 15 amino acids. Germline V lookup: CDR1 MGHDK, CDR2 SYGVNS. Trimming took 3 bases from V and 4 from J; bases not matched to a gene: 4. The CDR3 loop reads CASSEPGQGKNIQYF. The DNA for the CDR3 is TGTGCCAGCAGTGAGCCGGGACAGGGTAAAAACATTCAGTACTTC. Together with reference TRBV25-1 and TRBJ2-4, the CDR3 gives the full variable domain: EADIYQTPRYLVIGTGKKITLECSQTMGHDKMYWYQQDPGMELHLIHYSYGVNSTEKGDLSSESTVSRIRTEHFPLTLESARPSHTSQYLCASSEPGQGKNIQYFGAGTRLSVL.

The chain uses TRBV28 and TRBJ2-7, with 9 bases matching TRBD1. Trimming took 7 bases from V and 7 from J; bases not matched to a gene: 5. The CDR3 loop spans 12 amino acids. CDR1 and CDR2 (germline): MDHEN, SYDVKM. CDR3 in amino acids: CASKQGAEEQYF. The CDR3 DNA reads TGTGCCAGCAAACAGGGGGCAGAAGAGCAGTACTTC. Together with reference TRBV28 and TRBJ2-7, the CDR3 gives the full variable domain: DVKVTQSSRYLVKRTGEKVFLECVQDMDHENMFWYRQDPGLGLRLIYFSYDVKMKEKGDIPEGYSVSREKKERFSLILESASTNQTSMYLCASKQGAEEQYFGPGTRLTVT.

The chain joins TRBV19 to TRBJ2-5; D is perhaps TRBD2 (6 bases). Germline lookup yields CDR1 LNHDA and CDR2 SQIVND (reference sequence). This CDR3 is 13 amino acids long. The V gene lost 3 bases and the J gene lost 2 bases, with 7 bases spanning the gap. CDR3 loop: CASSMRGQETQYF. Written as DNA, the CDR3 is TGTGCCAGTAGTATGCGGGGTCAAGAGACCCAGTACTTC.

The rearrangement joins TRBV28 to TRBJ1-6; tentative D call: TRBD1 (5 bases). The CDR3 loop spans 15 amino acids. Per the germline V gene, CDR1 is MDHEN and CDR2 is SYDVKM. V was clipped by 6 bases and J by 8 bases, with 17 bases between them. As DNA, the CDR3 is TGTGCCAGCAGCCCCGCGGGGGGGTGGCATTCACCCCTCCACTTT. The encoded protein is CASSPAGGWHSPLHF.

The chain recombines TRBV19 with TRBJ1-2; 8 bases agree with TRBD1. The CDR3 loop spans 14 amino acids. Germline CDR1 LNHDA, CDR2 SQIVND (reference sequence). V gave up 9 bases and J gave up 0 bases; unmatched junction bases: 6. CDR3 in amino acids: CASMDRATNYGYTF. The CDR3 DNA sequence: TGTGCCAGCATGGACAGGGCGACTAACTATGGCTACACCTTC.

The V gene is TRBV5-1, the J gene TRBJ2-1; 9 bases are a match to TRBD2. The germline gives CDR1 SGHRS, CDR2 YFSETQ. V lost 0 bases to trimming and J lost 6 bases; unmatched junction nucleotides: 4. This CDR3 has 15 residues. The CDR3 protein is CASSLELAGFNEQFF. The DNA for the CDR3 is TGCGCCAGCAGCTTGGAACTAGCGGGTTTCAATGAGCAGTTCTTC.

This clone appeared a few times. This same CDR3 is encoded by further DNA sequences in the sample. V is TRBV9 and J is TRBJ1-3; the D is unclear. V gave up 0 bases and J gave up 2 bases, with 6 bases separating them. The CDR3 spans 14 residues. Looked up from germline, CDR1 is SGDLS and CDR2 is YYNGEE. The CDR3 region is CASSVGLTGNTIYF. DNA for the CDR3: TGTGCCAGCAGCGTAGGGCTGACTGGAAACACCATATATTTT.

This chain joins TRBV7-2 and TRBJ2-2; maybe TRBD1 (6 bases). This CDR3 comprises 14 residues. V lost 1 base and J 6 bases, leaving 9 bases between the germline ends. Per the germline V gene, CDR1 is SGHTA and CDR2 is FQGNSA. The CDR3 sequence: CASSLDRASGELFF. CDR3 bases: TGTGCCAGCAGCTTAGACAGGGCATCCGGGGAGCTGTTTTTT. Looking up the rest from reference TRBV7-2 and TRBJ2-2 gives the full variable domain: GAGVSQSPSNKVTEKGKDVELRCDPISGHTALYWYRQSLGQGLEFLIYFQGNSAPDKSGLPSDRFSAERTGGSVSTLTIQRTQQEDSAVYLCASSLDRASGELFFGEGSRLTVL.

CDR3 sequence reads: CASSLDGMGTEAFF. The CDR3 DNA reads TGCGCCAGCAGCTTGGACGGGATGGGGACTGAAGCTTTCTTT. This sequence joins TRBV5-1 and TRBJ1-1; D is ambiguous. The CDR3 has 14 residues. Deletions cut 0 bases from V and 5 bases from J, with 11 bases between. Germline V gene data show CDR1 as SGHRS and CDR2 as YFSETQ.

The V call is TRBV18, the J call TRBJ1-2; no definite D call. V was clipped by 3 bases and J by 0 bases, with 11 bases between them. Germline V gene sequence: CDR1 KGHSH, CDR2 LQKENI. The CDR3 is made up of 15 amino acids. The CDR3 nucleotides are TGTGCCAGCTCACCTGGTACCAGTGCTAACTATGGCTACACCTTC. Translation: CASSPGTSANYGYTF.

This chain links TRBV7-2 with TRBJ1-2; 7 bases line up with TRBD1. Germline V CDR1 and CDR2: SGHTA, FQGNSA. This CDR3 comprises 13 residues. J gave up 6 bases and V 8 bases, and 9 bases lay outside the gene matches. The DNA of the CDR3 is TGTGCCAGCGGGGGACAGCTTCTCAATGGCTACACCTTC. Translated, it gives CASGGQLLNGYTF.

The genes are TRBV12-2 and TRBJ2-3; the D call of TRBD2 is as the table states it, not checked on the DNA. TRBV12-2 is described as a pseudogene. The CDR3 is 15 amino acids. The DNA for the CDR3 is TGTGCAAGTCGCCCCCTCGCGGGAGGGCTGAATACGCAGTATTTT. Translation: CASRPLAGGLNTQYF.

The CDR3 reads CASSEVPTGELFF. The CDR3 nucleotides read TGTGCCAGCAGTGAAGTCCCTACCGGGGAGCTGTTTTTT. The chain links TRBV2 to TRBJ2-2; D remains ambiguous. Germline-derived CDR1 and CDR2 are SNHLY and FYNNEI. With 1 base removed from V and 5 bases from J, the gap between germline ends came to 5 bases. The CDR3 runs 13 residues.

V and J are TRBV6-6 and TRBJ2-3; D ambiguous. There are 13 residues in the CDR3. Germline assignment: CDR1 MNHNY and CDR2 SVGAGI (reference sequence). V was shortened by 3 bases and J by 4 bases, with 8 bases between the two germline ends. The CDR3 sequence: CASSYGVSDTQYF. The DNA for the CDR3 is TGTGCCAGCAGTTATGGGGTTTCAGATACGCAGTATTTT.